A single T cell receptor (beta chain) is shown here with its context. The CDR3 totals 15 residues. Trimming stripped 5 bases from V and 1 base from J, with 13 bases between. The germline gives CDR1 MNHNY, CDR2 SVGAGI (reference sequence). In TCRdb, the RT-PCR reads were re-called with MiXCR into one record per CDR3 protein. Among about 700,000 distinct CDR3 sequences listed, 12% to 15% were seen once. Sequencing was done on a sample of memory CD4+ T cells from blood. The genes are TRBV6-6 and TRBJ2-3, with D maybe TRBD2 (7 bases). The TCR originated in a female donor in good health, serving as a healthy control. CDR3 coding DNA: TGTGCCAGCAGTAACCGGGGGGCCGGCACAGATACGCAGTATTTT. It encodes CASSNRGAGTDTQYF.